The text below deals with one T cell receptor beta chain. The table lists this clonotype with a few counts. Its specific antigen is unknown. Per-base qualities were not stored, and no clone one base away is much larger. The data derive from a study of T-cell reconstitution after alpha-beta-depleted transplantation in children (dated by TCRdb to 2015 to 2016). Study-level background: Using TCR repertoire profiling, the study quantitatively followed how T-cell immune reconstitution unfolded in children after TCRalphabeta/CD19-depleted allogeneic hematopoietic cell transplantation. General conclusions and limits of the study: In some patients, the high TCRbeta diversity seen at day 60 was put down to recipient T cells and intrathymic progenitors that had survived conditioning. The apparently early alphabetaT-cell count recovery about two months after transplant was reportedly dependent on only several hundred rapidly expanded clones derived from non-depleted graft cells. Over the following months the frequencies of hyperexpanded clones went down, and after one year T-cell counts and TCRbeta diversity were mostly credited to newly produced T cells.

Library preparation employed PCR. Reads for this sample came from an Illumina HiSeq 2500. TCR library preparation used molecular barcoding, with unique molecular identifiers applied to normalize quantification of the TCRbeta repertoire. Through fastp at Q25 and MiXCR, TCRdb rebuilt clones from the public reads, retaining in-frame beta chains. Under each unique CDR3 protein, matching rows form one entry showing the most common genes and DNA. The sample table records about 980,000 distinct CDR3 sequences; about 30% of these occur just once. The top ten clones comprise over 25% of the sample. The treatment or condition label for this specimen denotes: allogeneic hematopoietic cell transplantation with graft depleted of TCRalphabeta T cells and CD19 B cells. TCRalphabeta/CD19-depleted allogeneic hematopoietic cell grafts were given to the transplant recipients, all of whom were children. V is pruned by 6 bases and J by 2 bases, leaving 7 bases of the junction without a gene match. From cysteine to phenylalanine, the CDR3 is 15 amino acids long. The retained sequence is limited to the CDR3, 45 bases, with the frame set at the first base. In the germline V gene, CDR1 corresponds to SGDLS and CDR2 to YYNGEE.

This TCR derives from a boy younger than two who had a stem cell transplant for SCID, so the T cells may come from the graft donor. The chain is encoded by TRBV9 joined to TRBJ2-3, with 9 bases aligning to TRBD1. Here the sequenced sample was PBMCs, mostly from graft donor cells, taken 360 days after TCRalphabeta/CD19-depleted stem cell transplant. Read as DNA, the sequence is TGTGCCAGCACCCACCGGGACAGGGTCACAGATACGCAGTATTTT. Protein translation: CASTHRDRVTDTQYF.